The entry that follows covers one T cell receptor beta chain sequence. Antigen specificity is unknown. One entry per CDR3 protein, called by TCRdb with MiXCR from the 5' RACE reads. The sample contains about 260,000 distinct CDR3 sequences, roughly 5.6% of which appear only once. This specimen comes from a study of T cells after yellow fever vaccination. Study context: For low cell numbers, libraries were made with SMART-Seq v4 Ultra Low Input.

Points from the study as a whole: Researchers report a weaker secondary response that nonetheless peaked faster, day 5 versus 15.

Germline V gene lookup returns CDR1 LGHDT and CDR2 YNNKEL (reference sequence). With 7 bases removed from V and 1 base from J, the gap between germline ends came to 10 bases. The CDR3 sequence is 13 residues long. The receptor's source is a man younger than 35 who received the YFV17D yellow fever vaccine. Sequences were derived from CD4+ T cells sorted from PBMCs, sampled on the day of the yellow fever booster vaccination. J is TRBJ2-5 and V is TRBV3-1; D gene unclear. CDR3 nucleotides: TGTGCCAGCACCCCATACGGCCAAGAGACCCAGTACTTC. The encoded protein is CASTPYGQETQYF.